This T cell receptor (beta chain) stems from a study of cytomegalovirus exposure and HLA in healthy donors. CDR1 is SGHTS, CDR2 YDEGEE, per germline. V lost 0 bases, J lost 6 bases, and 16 bases lay in between. The CDR3 sequence is 16 residues long. PCR employed 60 Vbeta and 13 Jbeta primers. Generated by immunoSEQ multiplex PCR, the TCRdb table keeps only in-frame clones and is missing some. The data contain 150,000 to 200,000 clones, over 70% of them seen just once; the ten biggest clones take up approximately 15%. This clone was detected only once. Its specificity is not known. Findings and caveats of the study: Cytomegalovirus-associated TCR beta chains were listed, numbering 164. In an earlier analysis, most TCR beta V segments were productive about 87% or about 30% of the time.

The source material was PBMCs. The rearrangement uses TRBV5-8 and TRBJ2-1; TRBD2 might be the D (5 bases). The source of this sequence is a woman between 40 and 55 years old in good health and CMV-seronegative. DNA of the CDR3: TGTGCCAGCAGCTTGGTAGGACCGGGGATAGGCAATGAGCAGTTCTTC. Translation gives CASSLVGPGIGNEQFF.